Shown below are 8 T cell receptor beta chains from a single sample sequenced in a study of shared clonotypes between healthy human individuals (dated by TCRdb to the early 2020s). CD8 naive samples were obtained by positive selection for CCR7 among CD45RO-negative cells, yielding a CD45RA+CCR7+ population from which TemRA cells were excluded. Receptors were amplified or captured by the immunoSEQ multiplex PCR assay. TCRdb limited this immuneACCESS table to in-frame rearrangements with V and J called. A share of clones is missing; checked studies link under half to unresolved V genes, and the rest is unexplained. The sample table holds some 2.1 million clones, of which approximately 94% were seen once. The leading ten clones occupy roughly 1% of the sample. Input material: naive CD8+ T cells sorted from blood. The intended sense of this specimen's cell subset or site label: CD45RA+CCR7+. These receptors came from a man in his late teens or twenties in good health.

The J gene is TRBJ2-1, the V gene TRBV11-2; tentative D call: TRBD2 (5 bases). The CDR3 consists of 16 residues. Per the germline V gene, CDR1 is SGHAT and CDR2 is FQNNGV. Trimming took 4 bases from V and 6 from J, leaving 19 bases between them. The CDR3 sequence is CASSSEGPPEVNEQFF. The CDR3 DNA reads TGTGCCAGCAGCTCCGAGGGCCCTCCGGAGGTCAATGAGCAGTTCTTC.

J is TRBJ2-2 and V is TRBV13; 9 positions match TRBD2. There are 16 residues in the CDR3. Germline CDR1 reads PRHDT; CDR2 reads FYEKMQ (reference sequence). J was trimmed by 5 bases and V by 1 base; bases with no gene match: 5. The CDR3 region has the DNA TGTGCCAGCAGCTTAGCCCTAGCGGGACGGACCGGGGAGCTGTTTTTT. As protein: CASSLALAGRTGELFF. Full variable domain (rest looked up from reference TRBV13 and TRBJ2-2): AAGVIQSPRHLIKEKRETATLKCYPIPRHDTVYWYQQGPGQDPQFLISFYEKMQSDKGSIPDRFSAQQFSDYHSELNMSSLELGDSALYFCASSLALAGRTGELFFGEGSRLTVL.

This rearrangement joins TRBV11-2 to TRBJ2-7; tentatively, D is TRBD2 (6 bases). Germline CDR1 is SGHAT and CDR2 is FQNNGV. V dropped 5 bases and J dropped 0 bases, with 17 bases sitting between them. This CDR3 is 16 amino acids long. The CDR3 DNA sequence: TGTGCCAGCAGCCCTGGAGGGGCAGACCACTCCTACGAGCAGTACTTC. This encodes CASSPGGADHSYEQYF.

V is TRBV7-2 and J is TRBJ1-1, with D unclear. CDR1 and CDR2 from the germline V gene are SGHTA and FQGNSA. This CDR3 spans 13 amino acids. V gave up 5 bases and J gave up 4 bases, with 11 bases separating them. The CDR3 DNA follows: TGTGCCAGCAGCCCCGCGACACGCACTGAAGCTTTCTTT. Its protein product is CASSPATRTEAFF.

The V call is TRBV13, the J call TRBJ1-2, with D possibly TRBD1 on 6 matching bases. This CDR3 spans 13 amino acids. The V gene's germline CDR1 is PRHDT and CDR2 FYEKMQ (reference sequence). The CDR3 DNA reads as TGTGCTACTAGAGACAGGTTTAACTATGGCTACACCTTC. This sequence encodes CATRDRFNYGYTF.

The CDR3 spells CASSDGWEQYF. The CDR3 DNA is TGTGCCAGCAGCGACGGTTGGGAGCAGTACTTC. The chain joins TRBV28 to TRBJ2-7, with no clear D. In germline, CDR1 is MDHEN, CDR2 SYDVKM. The CDR3 extends over 11 amino acids. With 6 bases removed from V and 7 bases from J, the gap between germline ends came to 10 bases.

This clone was seen a single time. This sequence joins TRBV9 and TRBJ1-1; D is possibly TRBD1 (5 bases). V lost 4 bases, J lost 4 bases, and 8 bases lay in between. This CDR3 spans 12 amino acids. CDR1 and CDR2 (germline): SGDLS, YYNGEE. CDR3 DNA sequence: TGTGCCAGCAGCTATACAGGCACTGAAGCTTTCTTT. It specifies CASSYTGTEAFF. The full variable domain, with the rest looked up from reference TRBV9 and TRBJ1-1, is DSGVTQTPKHLITATGQRVTLRCSPRSGDLSVYWYQQSLDQGLQFLIQYYNGEERAKGNILERFSAQQFPDLHSELNLSSLELGDSALYFCASSYTGTEAFFGQGTRLTVV.

The chain couples TRBV14 to TRBJ2-1; TRBD2 aligns across 8 bases. This CDR3 is built from 16 residues. Germline V gene data show CDR1 as SGHDN and CDR2 as FVKESK. The trim removed 5 bases at V and 2 bases at J, leaving 8 bases unmatched. This CDR3 is CASSFLSGSTYNEQFF. The CDR3 DNA follows: TGTGCCAGCAGCTTTCTAAGCGGGAGCACCTACAATGAGCAGTTCTTC.